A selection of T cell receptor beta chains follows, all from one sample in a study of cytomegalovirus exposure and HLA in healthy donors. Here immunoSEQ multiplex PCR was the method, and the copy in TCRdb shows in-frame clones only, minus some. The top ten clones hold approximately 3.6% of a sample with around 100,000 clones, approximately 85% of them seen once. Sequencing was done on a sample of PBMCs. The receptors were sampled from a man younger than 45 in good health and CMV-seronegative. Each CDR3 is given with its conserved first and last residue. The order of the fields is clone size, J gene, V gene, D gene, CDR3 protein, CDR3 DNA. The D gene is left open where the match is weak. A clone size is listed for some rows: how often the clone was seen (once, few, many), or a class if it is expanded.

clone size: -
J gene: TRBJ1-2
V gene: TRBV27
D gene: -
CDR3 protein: CASSSPDNRYGYTF
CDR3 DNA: TGTGCCAGCAGTTCCCCGGACAACCGCTATGGCTACACCTTC

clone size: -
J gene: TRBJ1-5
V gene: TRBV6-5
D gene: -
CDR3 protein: CASSPGGNQPQHF
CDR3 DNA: TGTGCCAGCAGTCCCGGAGGGAATCAGCCCCAGCATTTT

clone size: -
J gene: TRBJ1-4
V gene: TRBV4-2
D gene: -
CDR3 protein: CASSQEGVGNEKLFF
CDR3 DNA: TGTGCCAGCAGCCAAGAAGGAGTAGGTAATGAAAAACTGTTTTTT

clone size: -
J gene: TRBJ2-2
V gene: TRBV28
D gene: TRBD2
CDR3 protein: CASSLIGLAGGQNTGELFF
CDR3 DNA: TGTGCCAGCAGTTTAATAGGACTAGCGGGGGGTCAGAACACCGGGGAGCTGTTTTTT

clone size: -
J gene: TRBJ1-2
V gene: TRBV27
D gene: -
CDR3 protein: CASSSLREEYGYTF
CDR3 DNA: TGTGCCAGCAGTTCCCTCAGGGAGGAGTATGGCTACACCTTC

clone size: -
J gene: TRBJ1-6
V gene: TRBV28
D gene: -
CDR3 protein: CASSLAGNNSPLHF
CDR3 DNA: TGTGCCAGCAGTTTAGCAGGGAATAATTCACCCCTCCACTTT

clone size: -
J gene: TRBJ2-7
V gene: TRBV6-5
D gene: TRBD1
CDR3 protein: CASSYVDRVHEQYF
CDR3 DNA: TGTGCCAGCAGTTACGTCGACAGGGTCCACGAGCAGTACTTC

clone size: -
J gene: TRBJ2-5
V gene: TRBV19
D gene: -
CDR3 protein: CASSKSRGETQYF
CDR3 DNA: TGTGCCAGTAGTAAGTCTAGAGGGGAGACCCAGTACTTC

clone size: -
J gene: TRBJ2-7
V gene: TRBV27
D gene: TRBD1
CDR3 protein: CASSFDRVGYEQYF
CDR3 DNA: TGTGCCAGCAGTTTTGACAGGGTTGGTTACGAGCAGTACTTC

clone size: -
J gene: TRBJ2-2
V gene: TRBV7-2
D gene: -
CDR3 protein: CASRSGPNTGELFF
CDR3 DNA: TGTGCCAGCAGGAGCGGTCCGAACACCGGGGAGCTGTTTTTT

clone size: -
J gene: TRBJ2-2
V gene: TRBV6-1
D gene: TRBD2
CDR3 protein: CASLIGLGTTGELFF
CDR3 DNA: TGTGCCAGCTTAATCGGACTAGGTACCACCGGGGAGCTGTTTTTT

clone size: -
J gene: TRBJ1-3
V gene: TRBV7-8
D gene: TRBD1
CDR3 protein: CASSLARQGAIGNTIYF
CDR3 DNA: TGTGCCAGCAGCTTAGCTAGACAGGGGGCGATCGGAAACACCATATATTTT

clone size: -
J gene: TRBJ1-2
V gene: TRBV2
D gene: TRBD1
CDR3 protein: CASRGDSYGYTF
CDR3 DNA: TGTGCCAGCAGAGGGGACAGCTATGGCTACACCTTC

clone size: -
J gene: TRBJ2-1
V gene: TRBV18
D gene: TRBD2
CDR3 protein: CASSPLAGTYNEQFF
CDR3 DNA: TGTGCCAGCTCACCGTTAGCGGGGACCTACAATGAGCAGTTCTTC

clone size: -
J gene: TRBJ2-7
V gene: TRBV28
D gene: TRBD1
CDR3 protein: CASSWGQNYEQYF
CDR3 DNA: TGTGCCAGCAGCTGGGGACAGAACTACGAGCAGTACTTC

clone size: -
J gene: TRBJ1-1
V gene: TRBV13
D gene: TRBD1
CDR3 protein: CASSSGQGPTEAFF
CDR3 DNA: TGTGCCAGCAGCTCGGGACAGGGTCCCACTGAAGCTTTCTTT

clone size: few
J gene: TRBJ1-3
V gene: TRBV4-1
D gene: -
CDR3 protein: CASSQDESRDNRNTIYF
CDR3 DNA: TGCGCCAGCAGCCAAGATGAGTCCAGGGATAATAGAAACACCATATATTTT

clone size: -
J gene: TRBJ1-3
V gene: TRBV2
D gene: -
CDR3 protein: CASSPTRGNTIYF
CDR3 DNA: TGTGCCAGCAGTCCCACGCGGGGAAACACCATATATTTT

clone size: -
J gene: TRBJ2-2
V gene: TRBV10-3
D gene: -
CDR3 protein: CAISSNQVGQGYGELFF
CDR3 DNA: TGTGCCATCAGCTCCAATCAGGTCGGGCAGGGTTACGGGGAGCTGTTTTTT

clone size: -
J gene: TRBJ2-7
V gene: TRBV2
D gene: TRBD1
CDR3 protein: CASNADRGGNEQYF
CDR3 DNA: TGTGCCAGCAACGCGGACAGGGGAGGTAACGAGCAGTACTTC

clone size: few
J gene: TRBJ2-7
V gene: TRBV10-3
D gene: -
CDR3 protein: CAISDRGEEQYF
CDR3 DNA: TGTGCCATCAGTGACAGGGGAGAGGAGCAGTACTTC

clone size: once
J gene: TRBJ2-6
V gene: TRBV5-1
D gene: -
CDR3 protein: CASSPGVSGANVLTF
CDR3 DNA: TGCGCCAGCAGCCCCGGTGTCTCTGGGGCCAACGTCCTGACTTTC

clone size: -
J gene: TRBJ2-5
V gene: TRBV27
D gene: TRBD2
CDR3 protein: CASSYKGFLSGRRETQYF
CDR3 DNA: TGTGCCAGCAGTTATAAAGGGTTCCTTAGCGGGAGGCGAGAGACCCAGTACTTC

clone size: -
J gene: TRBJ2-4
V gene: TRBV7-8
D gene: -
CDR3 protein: CASSGDRKNIQYF
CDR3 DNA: TGTGCCAGCAGCGGCGACAGGAAAAACATTCAGTACTTC

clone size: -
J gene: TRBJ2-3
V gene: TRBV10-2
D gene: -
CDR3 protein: CASQLMYTDTQYF
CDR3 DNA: TGCGCCAGCCAACTGATGTACACAGATACGCAGTATTTT

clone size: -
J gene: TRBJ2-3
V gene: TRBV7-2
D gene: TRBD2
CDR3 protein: CASSSSLAGRADTQYF
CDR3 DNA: TGTGCCAGCAGCTCATCACTAGCGGGACGGGCAGATACGCAGTATTTT

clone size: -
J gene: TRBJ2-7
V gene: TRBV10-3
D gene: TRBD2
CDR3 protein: CAISITSGGGQYF
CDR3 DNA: TGTGCCATCAGTATTACTAGCGGGGGCGGGCAGTACTTC

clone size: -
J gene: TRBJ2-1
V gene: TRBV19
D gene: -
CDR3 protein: CASRDMSSEQFF
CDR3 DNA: TGTGCCAGTAGGGACATGTCGAGTGAGCAGTTCTTC

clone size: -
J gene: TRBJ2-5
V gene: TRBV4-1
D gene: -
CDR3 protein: CASSHLIAETQYF
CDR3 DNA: TGCGCCAGCAGCCATCTCATAGCGGAGACCCAGTACTTC

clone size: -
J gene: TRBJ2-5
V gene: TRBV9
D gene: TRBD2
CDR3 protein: CASTLAGGLQETQYF
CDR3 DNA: TGTGCCAGCACCCTAGCGGGGGGGCTTCAAGAGACCCAGTACTTC

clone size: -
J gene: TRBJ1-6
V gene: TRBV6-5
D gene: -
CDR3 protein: CASTRTDNSPLHF
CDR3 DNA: TGTGCCAGCACACGGACAGACAATTCACCCCTCCACTTT

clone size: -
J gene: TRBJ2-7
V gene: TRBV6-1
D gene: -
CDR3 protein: CASSEVVRVTYEQYF
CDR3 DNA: TGTGCCAGCAGTGAAGTCGTGAGGGTGACCTACGAGCAGTACTTC

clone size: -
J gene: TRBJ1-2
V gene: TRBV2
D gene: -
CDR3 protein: CASFRRFSGYTF
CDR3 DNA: TGTGCCAGCTTCCGGAGGTTTAGTGGCTACACCTTC

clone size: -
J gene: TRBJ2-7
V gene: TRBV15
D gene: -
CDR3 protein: CATSRDYQPRPYEQYF
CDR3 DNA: TGTGCCACCAGCAGAGACTATCAGCCTAGACCTTACGAGCAGTACTTC

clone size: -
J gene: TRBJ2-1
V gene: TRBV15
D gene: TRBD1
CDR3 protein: CATSRRDRGGSYNEQFF
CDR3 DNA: TGTGCCACCAGCAGACGGGACAGGGGAGGCTCCTACAATGAGCAGTTCTTC

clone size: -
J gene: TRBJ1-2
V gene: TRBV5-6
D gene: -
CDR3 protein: CASSRTDYGYTF
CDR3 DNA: TGTGCCAGCAGCCGGACAGACTATGGCTACACCTTC

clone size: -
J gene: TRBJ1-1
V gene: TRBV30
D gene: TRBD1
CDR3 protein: CAWSARTGGEAFF
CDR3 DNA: TGTGCCTGGAGTGCTCGGACAGGGGGCGAAGCTTTCTTT

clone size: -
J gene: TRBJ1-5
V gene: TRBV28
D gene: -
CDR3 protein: CASRRGGSQPQHF
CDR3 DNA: TGTGCCAGCAGGAGGGGGGGAAGTCAGCCCCAGCATTTT

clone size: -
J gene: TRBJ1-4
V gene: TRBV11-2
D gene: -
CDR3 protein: CASSLGLSPINEKLFF
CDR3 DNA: TGTGCCAGCAGCTTAGGATTGAGCCCGATTAATGAAAAACTGTTTTTT

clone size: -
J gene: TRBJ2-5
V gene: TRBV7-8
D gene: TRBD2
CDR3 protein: CASLAGGAETQYF
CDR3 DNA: TGTGCCTCCCTAGCGGGCGGAGCGGAGACCCAGTACTTC

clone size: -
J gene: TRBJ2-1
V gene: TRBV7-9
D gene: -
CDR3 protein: CASSLVLNGWTPDGNEQFF
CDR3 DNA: TGTGCCAGCAGCTTAGTTCTTAATGGCTGGACTCCCGACGGGAATGAGCAGTTCTTC

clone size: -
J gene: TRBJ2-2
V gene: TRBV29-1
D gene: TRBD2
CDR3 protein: CSVEDSGASRNTGELFF
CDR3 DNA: TGCAGCGTTGAAGATAGCGGGGCCTCACGGAACACCGGGGAGCTGTTTTTT

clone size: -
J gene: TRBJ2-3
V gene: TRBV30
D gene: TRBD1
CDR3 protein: CAWSVQGGPDTQYF
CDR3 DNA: TGTGCCTGGAGTGTACAGGGGGGCCCAGATACGCAGTATTTT

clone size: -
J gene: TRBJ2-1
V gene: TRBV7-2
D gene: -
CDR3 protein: CASSLFTPGRNEQFF
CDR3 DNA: TGTGCCAGCAGCTTATTTACTCCGGGGAGGAATGAGCAGTTCTTC

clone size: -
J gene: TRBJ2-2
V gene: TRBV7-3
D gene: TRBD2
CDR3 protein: CASSPRTSGGELFF
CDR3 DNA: TGTGCCAGCAGTCCCCGGACTAGCGGCGGGGAGCTGTTTTTT

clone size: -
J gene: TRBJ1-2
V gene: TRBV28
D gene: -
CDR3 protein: CASVRVREVYGYTF
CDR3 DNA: TGTGCCAGTGTTCGTGTCAGGGAGGTCTATGGCTACACCTTC

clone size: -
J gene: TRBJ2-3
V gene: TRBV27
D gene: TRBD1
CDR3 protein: CASSRKDRVRTDTQYF
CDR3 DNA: TGTGCCAGCAGTCGAAAGGACAGGGTGCGGACAGATACGCAGTATTTT

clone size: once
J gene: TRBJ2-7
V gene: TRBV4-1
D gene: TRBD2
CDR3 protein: CASSQATSGTYEQYF
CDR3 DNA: TGCGCCAGCAGCCAAGCGACTAGCGGTACCTACGAGCAGTACTTC

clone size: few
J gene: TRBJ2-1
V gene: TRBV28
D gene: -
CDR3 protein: CASSYTGREQFF
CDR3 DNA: TGTGCCAGCAGTTACACAGGGCGGGAGCAGTTCTTC

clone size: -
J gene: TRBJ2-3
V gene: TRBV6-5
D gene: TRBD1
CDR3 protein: CASSYGAGGGDTQYF
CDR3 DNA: TGTGCCAGCAGTTATGGAGCAGGGGGCGGAGATACGCAGTATTTT

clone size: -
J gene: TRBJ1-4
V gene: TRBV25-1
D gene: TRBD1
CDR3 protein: CASRGVSYRGSNEKLFF
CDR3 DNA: TGTGCCAGCAGAGGAGTAAGCTACAGGGGATCTAATGAAAAACTGTTTTTT

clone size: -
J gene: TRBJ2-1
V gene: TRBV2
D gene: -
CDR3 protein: CASAGSRNEQFF
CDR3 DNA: TGTGCCAGCGCAGGATCTCGGAATGAGCAGTTCTTC

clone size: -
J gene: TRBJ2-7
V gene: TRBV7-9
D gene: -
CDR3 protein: CASSPRTDPYEQYF
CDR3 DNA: TGTGCCAGCAGCCCGCGGACAGACCCCTACGAGCAGTACTTC

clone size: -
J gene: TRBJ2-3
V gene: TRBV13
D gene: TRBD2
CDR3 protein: CASSKLAGGGGGTDTQYF
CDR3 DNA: TGTGCCAGCAGCAAACTAGCGGGAGGCGGGGGGGGCACAGATACGCAGTATTTT

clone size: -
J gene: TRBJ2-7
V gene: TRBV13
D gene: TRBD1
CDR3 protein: CASSLGQGAKEQYF
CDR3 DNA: TGTGCCAGCAGCTTAGGCCAGGGGGCAAAGGAGCAGTACTTC

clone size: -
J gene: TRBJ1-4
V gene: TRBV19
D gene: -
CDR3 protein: CASSIKDSSYEKLFF
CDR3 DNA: TGTGCCAGTAGTATTAAGGACAGTTCCTATGAAAAACTGTTTTTT